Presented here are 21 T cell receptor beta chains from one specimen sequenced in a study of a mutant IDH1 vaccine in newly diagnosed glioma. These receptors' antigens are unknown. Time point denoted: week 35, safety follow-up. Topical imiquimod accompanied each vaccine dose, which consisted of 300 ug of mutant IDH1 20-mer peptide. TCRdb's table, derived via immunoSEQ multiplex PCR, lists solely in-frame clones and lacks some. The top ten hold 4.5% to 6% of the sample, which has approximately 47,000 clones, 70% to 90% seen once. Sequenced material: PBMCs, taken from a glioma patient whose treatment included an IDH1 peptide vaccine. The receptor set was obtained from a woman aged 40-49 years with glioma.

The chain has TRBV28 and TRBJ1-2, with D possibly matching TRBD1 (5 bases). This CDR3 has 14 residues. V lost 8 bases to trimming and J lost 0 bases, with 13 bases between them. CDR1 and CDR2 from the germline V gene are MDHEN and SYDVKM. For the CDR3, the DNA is TGTGCCAGCTCAGGGCGGTTAGCTAACTATGGCTACACCTTC. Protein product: CASSGRLANYGYTF.

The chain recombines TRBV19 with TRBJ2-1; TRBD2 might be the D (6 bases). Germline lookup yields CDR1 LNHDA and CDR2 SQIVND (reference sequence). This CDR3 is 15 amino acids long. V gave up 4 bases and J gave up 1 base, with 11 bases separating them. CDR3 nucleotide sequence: TGTGCCAGTAGTAAGGGGACTGAATCCTACAATGAGCAGTTCTTC. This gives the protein CASSKGTESYNEQFF. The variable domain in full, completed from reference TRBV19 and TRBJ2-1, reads DGGITQSPKYLFRKEGQNVTLSCEQNLNHDAMYWYRQDPGQGLRLIYYSQIVNDFQKGDIAEGYSVSREKKESFPLTVTSAQKNPTAFYLCASSKGTESYNEQFFGPGTRLTVL.

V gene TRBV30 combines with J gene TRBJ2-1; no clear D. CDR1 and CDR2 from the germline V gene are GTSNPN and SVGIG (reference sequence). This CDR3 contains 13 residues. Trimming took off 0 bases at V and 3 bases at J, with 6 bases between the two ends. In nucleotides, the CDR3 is TGTGCCTGGAGTGTTGGGTTCTACAATGAGCAGTTCTTC. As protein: CAWSVGFYNEQFF. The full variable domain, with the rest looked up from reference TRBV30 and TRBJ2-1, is SQTIHQWPATLVQPVGSPLSLECTVEGTSNPNLYWYRQAAGRGLQLLFYSVGIGQISSEVPQNLSASRPQDRQFILSSKKLLLSDSGFYLCAWSVGFYNEQFFGPGTRLTVL.

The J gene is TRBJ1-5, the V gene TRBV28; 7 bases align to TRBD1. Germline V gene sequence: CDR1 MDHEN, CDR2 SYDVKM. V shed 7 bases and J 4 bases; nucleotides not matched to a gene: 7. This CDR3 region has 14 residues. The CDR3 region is CASNFGTVNQPQHF. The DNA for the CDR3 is TGTGCCAGCAACTTTGGGACAGTTAATCAGCCCCAGCATTTT.

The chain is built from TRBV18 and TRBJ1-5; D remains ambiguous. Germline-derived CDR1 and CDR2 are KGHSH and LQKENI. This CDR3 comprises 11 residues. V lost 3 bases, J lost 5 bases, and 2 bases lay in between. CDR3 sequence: CASSPDQPQHF. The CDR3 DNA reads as TGTGCCAGCTCACCTGATCAGCCCCAGCATTTT.

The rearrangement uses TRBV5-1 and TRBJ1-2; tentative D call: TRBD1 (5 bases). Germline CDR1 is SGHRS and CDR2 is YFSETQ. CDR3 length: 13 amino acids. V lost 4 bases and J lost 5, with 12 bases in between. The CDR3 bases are TGCGCCAGCAGCAATGGGACGTTGTATGGCTACACCTTC. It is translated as CASSNGTLYGYTF. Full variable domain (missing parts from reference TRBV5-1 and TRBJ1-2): KAGVTQTPRYLIKTRGQQVTLSCSPISGHRSVSWYQQTPGQGLQFLFEYFSETQRNKGNFPGRFSGRQFSNSRSEMNVSTLELGDSALYLCASSNGTLYGYTFGSGTRLTVV.

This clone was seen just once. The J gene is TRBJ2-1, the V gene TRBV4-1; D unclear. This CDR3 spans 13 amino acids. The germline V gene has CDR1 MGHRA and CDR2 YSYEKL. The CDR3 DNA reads TGCGGCAGTCGCGGCAGAAACTACAATGAGCAGTTCTTC. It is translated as CGSRGRNYNEQFF.

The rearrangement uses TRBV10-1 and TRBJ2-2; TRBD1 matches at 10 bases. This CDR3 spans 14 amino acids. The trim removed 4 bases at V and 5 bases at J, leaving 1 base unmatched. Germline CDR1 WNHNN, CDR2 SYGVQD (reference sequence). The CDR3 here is CASSGTGGTGELFF. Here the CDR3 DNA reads TGCGCCAGCAGTGGGACAGGGGGGACCGGGGAGCTGTTTTTT.

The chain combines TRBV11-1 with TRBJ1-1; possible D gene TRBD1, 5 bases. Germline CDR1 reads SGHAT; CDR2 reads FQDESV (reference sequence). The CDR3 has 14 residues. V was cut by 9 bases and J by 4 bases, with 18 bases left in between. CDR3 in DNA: TGTGCCAGTAAACTAACGGGGGTTTCCACTGAAGCTTTCTTT. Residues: CASKLTGVSTEAFF.

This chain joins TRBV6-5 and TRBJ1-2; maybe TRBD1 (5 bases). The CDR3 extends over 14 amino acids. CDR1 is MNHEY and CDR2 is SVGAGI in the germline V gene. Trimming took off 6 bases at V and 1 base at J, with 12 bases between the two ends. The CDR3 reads CASRTRGINYGYTF. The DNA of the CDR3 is TGTGCCAGCAGGACTCGGGGCATTAACTATGGCTACACCTTC.

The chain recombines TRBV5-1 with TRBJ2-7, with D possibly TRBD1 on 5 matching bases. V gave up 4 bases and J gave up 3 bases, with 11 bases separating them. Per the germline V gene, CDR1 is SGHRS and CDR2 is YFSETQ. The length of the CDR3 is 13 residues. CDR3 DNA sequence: TGCGCCAGCAGCGCTCCCGACAGCTACGAGCAGTACTTC. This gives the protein CASSAPDSYEQYF.

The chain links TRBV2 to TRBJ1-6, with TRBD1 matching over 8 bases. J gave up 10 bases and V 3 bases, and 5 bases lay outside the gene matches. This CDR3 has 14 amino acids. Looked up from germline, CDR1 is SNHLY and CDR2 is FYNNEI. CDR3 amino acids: CASSEQGARSPLHF. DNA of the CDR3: TGTGCCAGCAGTGAGCAGGGGGCGCGGTCACCCCTCCACTTT.

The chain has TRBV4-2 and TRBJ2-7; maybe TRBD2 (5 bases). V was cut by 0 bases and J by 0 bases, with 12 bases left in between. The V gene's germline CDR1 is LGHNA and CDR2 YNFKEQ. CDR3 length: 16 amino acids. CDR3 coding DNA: TGTGCCAGCAGCCAAGATTCCGGACTCATCTCCTACGAGCAGTACTTC. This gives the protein CASSQDSGLISYEQYF.

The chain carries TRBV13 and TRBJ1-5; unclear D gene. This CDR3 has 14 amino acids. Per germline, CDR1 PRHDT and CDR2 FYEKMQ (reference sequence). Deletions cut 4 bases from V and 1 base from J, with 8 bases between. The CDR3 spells CASSSKGSNQPQHF. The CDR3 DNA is TGTGCCAGCAGCTCAAAAGGGAGCAATCAGCCCCAGCATTTT.

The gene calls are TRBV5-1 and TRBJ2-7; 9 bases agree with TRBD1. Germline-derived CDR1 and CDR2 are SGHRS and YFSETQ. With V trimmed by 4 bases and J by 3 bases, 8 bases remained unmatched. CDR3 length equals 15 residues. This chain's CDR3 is CASSLYETGGYEQYF. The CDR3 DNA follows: TGCGCCAGCAGCCTCTATGAGACAGGGGGCTACGAGCAGTACTTC. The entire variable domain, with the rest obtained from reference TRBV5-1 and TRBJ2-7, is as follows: KAGVTQTPRYLIKTRGQQVTLSCSPISGHRSVSWYQQTPGQGLQFLFEYFSETQRNKGNFPGRFSGRQFSNSRSEMNVSTLELGDSALYLCASSLYETGGYEQYFGPGTRLTVT.

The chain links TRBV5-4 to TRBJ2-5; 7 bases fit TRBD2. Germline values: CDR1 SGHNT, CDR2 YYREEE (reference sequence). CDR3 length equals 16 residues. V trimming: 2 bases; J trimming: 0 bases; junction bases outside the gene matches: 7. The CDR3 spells CASSFGRRGNQETQYF. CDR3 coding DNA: TGTGCCAGCAGCTTTGGGCGGCGGGGGAACCAAGAGACCCAGTACTTC.

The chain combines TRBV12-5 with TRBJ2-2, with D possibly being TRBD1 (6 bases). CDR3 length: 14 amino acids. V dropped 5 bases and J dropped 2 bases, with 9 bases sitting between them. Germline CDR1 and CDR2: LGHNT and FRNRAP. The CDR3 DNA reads TGTGCTAGTGGTCCGGGACACAACACCGGGGAGCTGTTTTTT. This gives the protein CASGPGHNTGELFF.

The CDR3 nucleotides read TGTGCCAGCAGACATATCAGGGGCCACGAGCAGTACTTC. It codes for CASRHIRGHEQYF. V is TRBV7-2 and J is TRBJ2-7, with D possibly TRBD1 on 6 matching bases. The V end was cut by 6 bases, the J end by 5 bases, with 14 bases between. Per germline, CDR1 SGHTA and CDR2 FQGNSA. The CDR3 is 13 amino acids.

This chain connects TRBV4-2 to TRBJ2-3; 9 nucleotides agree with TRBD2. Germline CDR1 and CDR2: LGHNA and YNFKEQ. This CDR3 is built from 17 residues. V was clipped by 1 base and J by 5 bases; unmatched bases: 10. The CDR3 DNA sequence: TGTGCCAGCAGCCAAGCCCTGACTAGCGGTTCGGGAGATACGCAGTATTTT. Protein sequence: CASSQALTSGSGDTQYF.

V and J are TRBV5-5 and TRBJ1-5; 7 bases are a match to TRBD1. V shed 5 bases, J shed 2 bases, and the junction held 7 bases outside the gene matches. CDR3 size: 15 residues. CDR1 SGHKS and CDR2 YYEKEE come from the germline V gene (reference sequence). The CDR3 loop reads CASRAGGSGNQPQHF. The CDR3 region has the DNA TGTGCCAGCAGAGCAGGGGGTAGTGGCAATCAGCCCCAGCATTTT.

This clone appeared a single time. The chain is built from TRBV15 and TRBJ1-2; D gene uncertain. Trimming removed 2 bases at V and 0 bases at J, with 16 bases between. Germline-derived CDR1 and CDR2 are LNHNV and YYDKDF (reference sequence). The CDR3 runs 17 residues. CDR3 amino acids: CATSRPPGRFANYGYTF. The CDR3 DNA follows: TGTGCCACCAGCAGACCCCCGGGCAGGTTCGCTAACTATGGCTACACCTTC.